The entry that follows covers one T cell receptor beta chain sequence. Antigen specificity is unknown. CD8 cells regarded as naive lacked CD45RO, were positively chosen for CCR7, and omitted terminally differentiated effector memory CD45RA+ cells. The sample belongs to a study of shared clonotypes between healthy human individuals. On the study more broadly: Every donor yielded three CD4 naive, three CD4 memory, two CD8 naive and one CD8 memory plate. Overall study results and limits: Memory subsets generally showed smaller estimated richness than naive subsets did. Since donors were few, the genetic and exposure-history diversity represented was limited.

Researchers divided each subset's genomic DNA evenly across several immunoSEQ plates. Using immunoSEQ multiplex PCR, the repertoire was profiled, and TCRdb retains in-frame clones only, with some absent. The repertoire includes approximately 1.9 million clones, over 85% of them detected once, and over 1.5% sits in the top ten. The CDR3 totals 14 residues. Germline CDR1 and CDR2: SGHNT and YYREEE (reference sequence). V shed 0 bases and J shed 4 bases, with 10 bases lying between them. The sequenced sample consisted of naive CD8+ T cells from PBMCs. The clonotype was recovered from a man aged 18 to 29 in good health. Some clones in this sample may be carry-over from other donors' samples. This chain links TRBV5-4 with TRBJ1-2; weak D call: TRBD1 (5 bases). CDR3 region: CASSLGAGSYGYTF. The DNA for the CDR3 is TGTGCCAGCAGCTTGGGCGCAGGGTCCTATGGCTACACCTTC.